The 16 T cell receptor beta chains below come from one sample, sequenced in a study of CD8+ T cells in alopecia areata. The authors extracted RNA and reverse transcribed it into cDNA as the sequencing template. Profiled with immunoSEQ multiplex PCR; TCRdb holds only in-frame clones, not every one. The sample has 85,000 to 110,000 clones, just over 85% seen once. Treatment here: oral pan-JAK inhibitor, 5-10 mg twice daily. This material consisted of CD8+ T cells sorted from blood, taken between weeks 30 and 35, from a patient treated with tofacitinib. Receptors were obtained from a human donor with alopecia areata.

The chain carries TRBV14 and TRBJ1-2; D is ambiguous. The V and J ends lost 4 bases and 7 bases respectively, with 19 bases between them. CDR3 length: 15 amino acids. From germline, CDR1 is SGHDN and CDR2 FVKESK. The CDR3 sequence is CASSRISQANSGYTF. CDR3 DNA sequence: TGTGCCAGCAGCCGAATAAGCCAAGCTAACAGTGGCTACACCTTC.

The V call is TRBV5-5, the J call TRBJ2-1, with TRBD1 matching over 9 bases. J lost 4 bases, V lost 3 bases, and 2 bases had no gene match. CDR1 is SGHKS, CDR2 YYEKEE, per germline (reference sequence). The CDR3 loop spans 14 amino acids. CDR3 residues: CASSWDRDYNEQFF. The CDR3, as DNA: TGTGCCAGCAGCTGGGACAGGGATTACAATGAGCAGTTCTTC.

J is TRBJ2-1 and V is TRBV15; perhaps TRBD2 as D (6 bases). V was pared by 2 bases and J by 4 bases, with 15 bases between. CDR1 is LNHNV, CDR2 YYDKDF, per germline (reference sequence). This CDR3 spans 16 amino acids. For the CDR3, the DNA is TGTGCCACCAGCAGAACCGGGAGACTTGAGTACAATGAGCAGTTCTTC. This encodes CATSRTGRLEYNEQFF.

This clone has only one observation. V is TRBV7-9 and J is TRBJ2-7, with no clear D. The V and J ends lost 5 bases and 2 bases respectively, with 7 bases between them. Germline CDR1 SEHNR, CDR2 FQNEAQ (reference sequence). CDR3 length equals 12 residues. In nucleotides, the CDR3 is TGTGCCAGCAGCCCGATAACCTACGAGCAGTACTTC. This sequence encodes CASSPITYEQYF.

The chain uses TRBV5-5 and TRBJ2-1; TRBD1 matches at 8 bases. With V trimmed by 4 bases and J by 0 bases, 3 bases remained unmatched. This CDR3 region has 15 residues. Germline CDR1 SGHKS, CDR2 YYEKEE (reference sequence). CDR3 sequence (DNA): TGTGCCAGCAGCGCTACAGGGGGCTCCTACAATGAGCAGTTCTTC. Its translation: CASSATGGSYNEQFF. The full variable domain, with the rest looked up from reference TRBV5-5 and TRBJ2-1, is DAGVTQSPTHLIKTRGQQVTLRCSPISGHKSVSWYQQVLGQGPQFIFQYYEKEERGRGNFPDRFSARQFPNYSSELNVNALLLGDSALYLCASSATGGSYNEQFFGPGTRLTVL.

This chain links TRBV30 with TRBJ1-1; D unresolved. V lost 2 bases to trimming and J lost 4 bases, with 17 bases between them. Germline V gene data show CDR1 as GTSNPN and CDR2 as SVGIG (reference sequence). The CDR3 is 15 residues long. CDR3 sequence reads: CAWSLESIAATEAFF. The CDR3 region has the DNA TGTGCCTGGAGTCTAGAGTCCATCGCAGCCACTGAAGCTTTCTTT. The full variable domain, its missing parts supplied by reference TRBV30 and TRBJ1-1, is SQTIHQWPATLVQPVGSPLSLECTVEGTSNPNLYWYRQAAGRGLQLLFYSVGIGQISSEVPQNLSASRPQDRQFILSSKKLLLSDSGFYLCAWSLESIAATEAFFGQGTRLTVV.

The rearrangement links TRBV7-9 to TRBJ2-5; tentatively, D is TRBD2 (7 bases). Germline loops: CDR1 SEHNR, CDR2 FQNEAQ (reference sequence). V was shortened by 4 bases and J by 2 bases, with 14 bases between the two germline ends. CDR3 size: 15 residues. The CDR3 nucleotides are TGTGCCAGCAGCTCCCCGAGGGGGGGGCAAGAGACCCAGTACTTC. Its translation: CASSSPRGGQETQYF.

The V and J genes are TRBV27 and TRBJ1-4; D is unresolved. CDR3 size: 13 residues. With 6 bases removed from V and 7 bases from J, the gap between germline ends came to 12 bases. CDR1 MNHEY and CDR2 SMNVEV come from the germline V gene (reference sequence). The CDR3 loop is CASRPPVGEKLFF. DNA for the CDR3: TGTGCCAGCAGGCCACCAGTGGGTGAAAAACTGTTTTTT.

The chain's CDR3 is CATQAKGVSTDTQYF. DNA of the CDR3: TGCGCCACTCAAGCCAAAGGAGTTAGCACAGATACGCAGTATTTT. The chain combines TRBV4-1 with TRBJ2-3; D is ambiguous. Germline V gene data show CDR1 as MGHRA and CDR2 as YSYEKL. This CDR3 has 15 amino acids. Trimming removed 10 bases at V and 0 bases at J, with 17 bases between.

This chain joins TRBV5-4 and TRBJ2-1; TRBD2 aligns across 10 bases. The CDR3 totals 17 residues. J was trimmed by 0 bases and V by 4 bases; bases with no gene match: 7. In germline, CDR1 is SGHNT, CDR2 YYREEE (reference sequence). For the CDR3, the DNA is TGTGCCAGCAGCAAAGGACTAGCGGACAGCTCCTACAATGAGCAGTTCTTC. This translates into CASSKGLADSSYNEQFF. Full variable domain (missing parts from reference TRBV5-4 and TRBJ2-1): ETGVTQSPTHLIKTRGQQVTLRCSSQSGHNTVSWYQQALGQGPQFIFQYYREEENGRGNFPPRFSGLQFPNYSSELNVNALELDDSALYLCASSKGLADSSYNEQFFGPGTRLTVL.

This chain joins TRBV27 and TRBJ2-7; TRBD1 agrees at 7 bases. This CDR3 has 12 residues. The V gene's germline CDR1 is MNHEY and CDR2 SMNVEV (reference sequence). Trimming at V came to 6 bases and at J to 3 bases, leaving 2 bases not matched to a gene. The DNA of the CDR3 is TGTGCCAGCAGCCGGGACAGCTACGAGCAGTACTTC. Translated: CASSRDSYEQYF.

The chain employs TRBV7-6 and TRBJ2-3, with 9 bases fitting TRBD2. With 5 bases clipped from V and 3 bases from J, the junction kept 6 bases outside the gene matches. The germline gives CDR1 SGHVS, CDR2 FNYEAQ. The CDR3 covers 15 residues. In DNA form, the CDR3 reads TGTGCCAGCAGCCCCCCAGCGGGGGGAACAGATACGCAGTATTTT. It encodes CASSPPAGGTDTQYF.

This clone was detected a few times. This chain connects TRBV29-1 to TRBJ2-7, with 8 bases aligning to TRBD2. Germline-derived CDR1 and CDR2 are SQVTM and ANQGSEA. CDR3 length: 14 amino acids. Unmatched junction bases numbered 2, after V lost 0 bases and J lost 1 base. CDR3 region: CSVEDTSGSYEQYF. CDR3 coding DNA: TGCAGCGTTGAAGATACTAGCGGATCCTACGAGCAGTACTTC.

CDR3 sequence (DNA): TGTGCCAGCACCCCCGGGACTAGCATCTACGAGCAGTACTTC. Its protein is CASTPGTSIYEQYF. The chain joins TRBV9 to TRBJ2-7; 9 bases line up with TRBD2. The length of the CDR3 is 14 residues. Trimming removed 6 bases from V and 3 bases from J; junction bases left unmatched: 7. CDR1 is SGDLS and CDR2 is YYNGEE in the germline V gene.

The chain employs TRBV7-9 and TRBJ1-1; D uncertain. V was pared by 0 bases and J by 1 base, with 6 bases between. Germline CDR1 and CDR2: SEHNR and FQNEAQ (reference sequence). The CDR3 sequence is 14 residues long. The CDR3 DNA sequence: TGTGCCAGCAGCTTAGCGGGCGGGAACACTGAAGCTTTCTTT. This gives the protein CASSLAGGNTEAFF.

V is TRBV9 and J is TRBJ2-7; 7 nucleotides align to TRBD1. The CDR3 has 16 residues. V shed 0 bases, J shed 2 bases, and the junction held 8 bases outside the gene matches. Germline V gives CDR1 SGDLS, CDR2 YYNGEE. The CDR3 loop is CASSVEKDRRPYEQYF. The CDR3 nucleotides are TGTGCCAGCAGCGTAGAGAAGGACAGGCGACCCTACGAGCAGTACTTC.